This paragraph reports one T cell receptor (beta chain). Ten or more counts support this clonotype. Its target antigen remains unknown. No base-level quality is on record; no much larger clone is a single base apart. The sample belongs to a study of HIV-infected patients and healthy controls (dated by TCRdb to the mid-2010s). The germline V end is reduced by 6 bases and the J end by 8 bases; junction bases left unmatched: 10. Via the germline V gene, CDR1 is SGHVS and CDR2 FQNEAQ. The CDR3 contains 15 residues, cysteine and phenylalanine counted. This entry keeps only the CDR3 DNA: 45 bases, framed from base 1. The method behind the library was 5' RACE. The reads were generated on an Illumina MiSeq. Clones were called with MiXCR by TCRdb after fastp trimmed the public reads at Q25, and only in-frame beta chains were retained. Each CDR3 protein appears once, grouped with its most common genes and DNA. The sample contains 15,000 to 20,000 distinct CDR3 sequences, around 17% of them found a single time. The ten largest clonotypes hold about 23% of the sample.

The TCR was taken from a human donor in good health. Recombination joined TRBV7-8 with TRBJ2-1; a stretch of 10 junction bases matches TRBD2. The sample comprised CD8+ T cells from blood. The nucleotides read TGTGCCAGCAGACTGAGCGGGAGGGCCAGAGATGAGCAGTTCTTC. It is translated as CASRLSGRARDEQFF.